This is a list of T cell receptor beta chains from one sample in a study of brain T cells in children with intractable seizures. This table comes from immunoSEQ multiplex PCR, and its TCRdb copy is limited to in-frame clones, with some not included. The sample has tens of thousands of clones, approximately 92% seen once; the top ten hold 6.3%. The source material was peripheral blood, sampled at surgery. The receptors originated from a girl aged 2 to 10 with tuberous sclerosis and intractable seizures. Each CDR3 is given with its conserved first and last residue. D genes are given only for firm matches. Expanded clones are given a class, and other clones once, few, many or no size at all.

abundance: -; d_gene: TRBD2; v_gene: TRBV7-3; j_gene: TRBJ2-2; CDR3nt: TGTGCCAGCAGCTTGAGCGGGGTCGTCACCGGGGAGCTGTTTTTT; CDR3aa: CASSLSGVVTGELFF
abundance: -; d_gene: -; v_gene: TRBV30; j_gene: TRBJ1-4; CDR3nt: TGTGCCTGGAGTGACCACCGAGGGGATGAAAAACTGTTTTTT; CDR3aa: CAWSDHRGDEKLFF
abundance: -; d_gene: -; v_gene: TRBV2; j_gene: TRBJ1-2; CDR3nt: TGTGCCAGCAGGGGGGCTCATGGCTACACCTTC; CDR3aa: CASRGAHGYTF
abundance: -; d_gene: TRBD1; v_gene: TRBV30; j_gene: TRBJ2-5; CDR3nt: TGTGCCTGGAGGTCGACAGGGGCCGGGGAGACCCAGTACTTC; CDR3aa: CAWRSTGAGETQYF
abundance: -; d_gene: -; v_gene: TRBV19; j_gene: TRBJ1-2; CDR3nt: TGTGCCAGTATCAGTAGAGGCTACACCTTC; CDR3aa: CASISRGYTF
abundance: -; d_gene: TRBD2; v_gene: TRBV11-2; j_gene: TRBJ2-3; CDR3nt: TGTGCCAGCAGCTTAGAGCCTTTTGGGCGGGGGGACACAGATACGCAGTATTTT; CDR3aa: CASSLEPFGRGDTDTQYF
abundance: -; d_gene: TRBD2; v_gene: TRBV30; j_gene: TRBJ2-3; CDR3nt: TGTGCCTGGACCATCCAACTAGCGGGGAACACAGATACGCAGTATTTT; CDR3aa: CAWTIQLAGNTDTQYF
abundance: once; d_gene: TRBD2; v_gene: TRBV27; j_gene: TRBJ2-2; CDR3nt: TGTGCCAGCAGTCCAGGACTAGCGGGCGGCACCGGGGAGCTGTTTTTT; CDR3aa: CASSPGLAGGTGELFF
abundance: -; d_gene: -; v_gene: TRBV9; j_gene: TRBJ2-3; CDR3nt: TGTGCCAGCAGCGTATCCAGCGGTGATACGCAGTATTTT; CDR3aa: CASSVSSGDTQYF
abundance: once; d_gene: TRBD1; v_gene: TRBV24-1; j_gene: TRBJ2-7; CDR3nt: TGTGCCACCAGTGATCCCGGGACAGGGGGATACGAGCAGTACTTC; CDR3aa: CATSDPGTGGYEQYF
abundance: once; d_gene: -; v_gene: TRBV6-4; j_gene: TRBJ2-5; CDR3nt: TGTGCCAGCAGTGGGAGGAGGGACCAAGAGACCCAGTACTTC; CDR3aa: CASSGRRDQETQYF
abundance: -; d_gene: TRBD1; v_gene: TRBV6-4; j_gene: TRBJ1-1; CDR3nt: TGTGCCAGCAACTTCCTCCGGGACAGGCCACCTCCAGGCACTGAAGCTTTCTTT; CDR3aa: CASNFLRDRPPPGTEAFF
abundance: -; d_gene: -; v_gene: TRBV28; j_gene: TRBJ1-1; CDR3nt: TGTGCCAGCAGTCCAAAGACAGGTTTAATGAACACTGAAGCTTTCTTT; CDR3aa: CASSPKTGLMNTEAFF
abundance: -; d_gene: -; v_gene: TRBV12-5; j_gene: TRBJ2-5; CDR3nt: TGTGCTAGTGGTTTAAGTCTCCTTGACCAGTACTTC; CDR3aa: CASGLSLLDQYF
abundance: -; d_gene: -; v_gene: TRBV7-2; j_gene: TRBJ2-1; CDR3nt: TGTGCCAGCACCCAGAAGGCGGCTTCAAGGAATGAGCAGTTCTTC; CDR3aa: CASTQKAASRNEQFF
abundance: -; d_gene: -; v_gene: TRBV6-2/TRBV6-3; j_gene: TRBJ2-2; CDR3nt: TGTGCCAGCAGTTATCAGGGACACCCGGTCGGGGAGCTGTTTTTT; CDR3aa: CASSYQGHPVGELFF
abundance: once; d_gene: -; v_gene: TRBV28; j_gene: TRBJ1-4; CDR3nt: TGTGCCAGCAGTAGGGGGAGGAGCGCAACTAATGAAAAACTGTTTTTT; CDR3aa: CASSRGRSATNEKLFF
abundance: -; d_gene: TRBD2; v_gene: TRBV29-1; j_gene: TRBJ2-1; CDR3nt: TGCAGCGTTGTAACTAGCGGGGGTGGCTACAATGAGCAGTTCTTC; CDR3aa: CSVVTSGGGYNEQFF
abundance: -; d_gene: TRBD1; v_gene: TRBV5-5; j_gene: TRBJ1-2; CDR3nt: TGTGCCAGCAGCCTTGGGACAGGGGTGTTTAACTATGGCTACACCTTC; CDR3aa: CASSLGTGVFNYGYTF
abundance: once; d_gene: -; v_gene: TRBV29-1; j_gene: TRBJ2-3; CDR3nt: TGCAGCGTTGGGGGGTGGGTAGATACGCAGTATTTT; CDR3aa: CSVGGWVDTQYF
abundance: medium-sized; d_gene: -; v_gene: TRBV4-2; j_gene: TRBJ1-1; CDR3nt: TGTGCCAGCAGCCAAGAAGTTCGGTCCGGGGGAGGAACTGAAGCTTTCTTT; CDR3aa: CASSQEVRSGGGTEAFF
abundance: -; d_gene: -; v_gene: TRBV6-2/TRBV6-3; j_gene: TRBJ2-3; CDR3nt: TGTGCCAGCAGACCTAATCTCGCATTCAGCACAGATACGCAGTATTTT; CDR3aa: CASRPNLAFSTDTQYF
abundance: -; d_gene: -; v_gene: TRBV2; j_gene: TRBJ1-1; CDR3nt: TGTGCCAGCAGTATTGCTCCGTCCGCTGAAGCTTTCTTT; CDR3aa: CASSIAPSAEAFF
abundance: -; d_gene: TRBD1; v_gene: TRBV29-1; j_gene: TRBJ1-2; CDR3nt: TGCAGCGTCCCGGACAGGCCCTATGGCTACACCTTC; CDR3aa: CSVPDRPYGYTF
abundance: -; d_gene: -; v_gene: TRBV24-1; j_gene: TRBJ2-3; CDR3nt: TGTGCCACCAGTGATTTGCGGGGGGGGACAGGAGAGCATACGCAGTATTTT; CDR3aa: CATSDLRGGTGEHTQYF
abundance: -; d_gene: TRBD1; v_gene: TRBV30; j_gene: TRBJ1-2; CDR3nt: TGTGCCTGGAGGTCCGGACAGGGGCCAGCCCACACCTTC; CDR3aa: CAWRSGQGPAHTF
abundance: -; d_gene: -; v_gene: TRBV11-2; j_gene: TRBJ2-6; CDR3nt: TGTGCCAGCAGCGGAGGGGAGTTTAGCTCTGGGGCCAACGTCCTGACTTTC; CDR3aa: CASSGGEFSSGANVLTF
abundance: -; d_gene: -; v_gene: TRBV7-9; j_gene: TRBJ1-4; CDR3nt: TGTGCCAGCAGCTTACCAACCCGGGATGAAAAACTGTTTTTT; CDR3aa: CASSLPTRDEKLFF
abundance: -; d_gene: -; v_gene: TRBV30; j_gene: TRBJ2-3; CDR3nt: TGTGCCTGGGACTCGGGGGGCCCTTTTCTCTGGCCAGATACGCAGTATTTT; CDR3aa: CAWDSGGPFLWPDTQYF
abundance: few; d_gene: TRBD1; v_gene: TRBV12-5; j_gene: TRBJ1-5; CDR3nt: TGTGCTAGTGGTCTATCACAGGGGGCGTATCAGCCCCAGCATTTT; CDR3aa: CASGLSQGAYQPQHF
abundance: -; d_gene: TRBD1; v_gene: TRBV30; j_gene: TRBJ2-1; CDR3nt: TGTGCCTGGAGCCCAAGACAGGGGGAGTACAATGAGCAGTTCTTC; CDR3aa: CAWSPRQGEYNEQFF
abundance: -; d_gene: -; v_gene: TRBV24-1; j_gene: TRBJ2-2; CDR3nt: TGTGCCACCAGTGATTTTGCGACCGGGAACCGGGGGGAGCTGTTTTTT; CDR3aa: CATSDFATGNRGELFF
abundance: -; d_gene: TRBD1; v_gene: TRBV7-2; j_gene: TRBJ1-2; CDR3nt: TGTGCCAGCAGCCACCGACAGGGAGCTTTCTATGGCTACACCTTC; CDR3aa: CASSHRQGAFYGYTF
abundance: -; d_gene: TRBD1; v_gene: TRBV2; j_gene: TRBJ1-2; CDR3nt: TGTGCCAGCAGTGACAGGGGGCAGGTCTATGGCTACACCTTC; CDR3aa: CASSDRGQVYGYTF
abundance: -; d_gene: -; v_gene: TRBV11-3; j_gene: TRBJ2-3; CDR3nt: TGTGCCGTCCTGAACACAGATACGCAGTATTTT; CDR3aa: CAVLNTDTQYF
abundance: -; d_gene: -; v_gene: TRBV7-8; j_gene: TRBJ1-2; CDR3nt: TGTGCCAGCAGTCCGATAGGGGCGCAGGGCTACACCTTC; CDR3aa: CASSPIGAQGYTF
abundance: -; d_gene: -; v_gene: TRBV2; j_gene: TRBJ1-2; CDR3nt: TGTGCCAGCAGTGAACTAGGGTATGGCTACACCTTC; CDR3aa: CASSELGYGYTF
abundance: -; d_gene: -; v_gene: TRBV5-6; j_gene: TRBJ1-2; CDR3nt: TGTGCCAGCAGCTTCTGGAGGGGGGATGGCTACACCTTC; CDR3aa: CASSFWRGDGYTF
abundance: -; d_gene: TRBD1; v_gene: TRBV30; j_gene: TRBJ2-3; CDR3nt: TGTGCCTGGACGGACAGGGGGACGGATACGCAGTATTTT; CDR3aa: CAWTDRGTDTQYF
abundance: -; d_gene: -; v_gene: TRBV6-5; j_gene: TRBJ2-4; CDR3nt: TGTGCCAGCAGCGATACAGGATTAGCCAAAAACATTCAGTACTTC; CDR3aa: CASSDTGLAKNIQYF
abundance: -; d_gene: -; v_gene: TRBV6-5; j_gene: TRBJ1-6; CDR3nt: TGTGCCAGCGGCCTGAGCTCCTATAATTCACCCCTCCACTTT; CDR3aa: CASGLSSYNSPLHF
abundance: -; d_gene: -; v_gene: TRBV30; j_gene: TRBJ1-3; CDR3nt: TGTGCCTGGAGCGGGGGCAGCTCTGGAAACACCATATATTTT; CDR3aa: CAWSGGSSGNTIYF
abundance: -; d_gene: TRBD1; v_gene: TRBV18; j_gene: TRBJ1-1; CDR3nt: TGTGCCAGCTCACCAACGGGGACAGGGTGGACTGAAGCTTTCTTT; CDR3aa: CASSPTGTGWTEAFF
abundance: -; d_gene: -; v_gene: TRBV18; j_gene: TRBJ1-5; CDR3nt: TGTGCCAGCTCTTCCGTGGGTAGCAATCAGCCCCAGCATTTT; CDR3aa: CASSSVGSNQPQHF
abundance: -; d_gene: -; v_gene: TRBV11-2; j_gene: TRBJ2-2; CDR3nt: TGTGCCAGCAGCCTTGGACGGTTAGTTTCGAACACCGGGGAGCTGTTTTTT; CDR3aa: CASSLGRLVSNTGELFF
abundance: -; d_gene: -; v_gene: TRBV19; j_gene: TRBJ2-2; CDR3nt: TGTGCCAGTAGTATCCCAGCGGCGACGAACACCGGGGAGCTGTTTTTT; CDR3aa: CASSIPAATNTGELFF
abundance: -; d_gene: -; v_gene: TRBV15; j_gene: TRBJ1-4; CDR3nt: TGTGCCACCAGCAGAGAGGGCAGGGAAACGGAAAAACTGTTTTTT; CDR3aa: CATSREGRETEKLFF
abundance: once; d_gene: -; v_gene: TRBV3-1/TRBV3-2; j_gene: TRBJ1-1; CDR3nt: TGTGCCAGCAGCCTTACGGGGGGGGCCCCCTCGGTGCCCACTGAAGCTTTCTTT; CDR3aa: CASSLTGGAPSVPTEAFF
abundance: -; d_gene: -; v_gene: TRBV15; j_gene: TRBJ2-4; CDR3nt: TGTGCCACCAGCAGAGGTTGGGTATTGAGAGCCAAAAACATTCAGTACTTC; CDR3aa: CATSRGWVLRAKNIQYF